This paragraph reports one T cell receptor (beta chain). Its specificity is not known. Autoimmune disease history or systemic immunosuppression was exclusionary. This sample is part of a study of OX40 agonist ivuxolimab in advanced cancers. Study-wide context: Partial responses were achieved by three patients: one hepatocellular carcinoma, two cutaneous melanoma. Study-wide results and caveats: It was also the case that some nonresponders had low normalized T-cell clonal expansion. The antigen specificity of the peripheral T cells (those that were expanded) was not determined.

Using immunoSEQ multiplex PCR, the repertoire was profiled, and TCRdb retains in-frame clones only, with some absent. The sample has under 40,000 clones, more than 75% seen once. The CDR3 covers 16 residues. V shed 2 bases and J 9 bases; nucleotides not matched to a gene: 10. Germline V gene lookup returns CDR1 SGHVT and CDR2 SQSDAQ. This chain uses TRBV7-4 with TRBJ2-1; 10 positions agree with TRBD2. Material: CD4+ or CD8+ T cells sorted from blood, obtained in a trial of the OX40 agonist ivuxolimab. The receptor's source is an adult with an advanced solid tumor such as melanoma, head and neck, liver or kidney cancer. The CDR3 DNA reads as TGTGCCAGCAGCTTACAACTAGCGGGGTTTTTTTTTGAGCAGTTCTTC. Translating gives CASSLQLAGFFFEQFF.